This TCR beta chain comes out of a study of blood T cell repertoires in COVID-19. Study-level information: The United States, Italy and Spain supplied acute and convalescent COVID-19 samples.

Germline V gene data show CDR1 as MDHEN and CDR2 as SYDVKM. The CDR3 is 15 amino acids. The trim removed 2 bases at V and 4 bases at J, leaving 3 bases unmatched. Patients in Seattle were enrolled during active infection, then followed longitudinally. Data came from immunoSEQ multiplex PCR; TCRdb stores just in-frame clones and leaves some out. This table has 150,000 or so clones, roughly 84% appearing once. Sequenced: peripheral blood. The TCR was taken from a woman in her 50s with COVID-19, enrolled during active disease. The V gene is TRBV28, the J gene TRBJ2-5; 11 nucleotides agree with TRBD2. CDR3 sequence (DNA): TGTGCCAGCAGTTTAAGACTAGCGGGGCTAGAGACCCAGTACTTC. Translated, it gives CASSLRLAGLETQYF. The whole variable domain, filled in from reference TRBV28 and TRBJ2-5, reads DVKVTQSSRYLVKRTGEKVFLECVQDMDHENMFWYRQDPGLGLRLIYFSYDVKMKEKGDIPEGYSVSREKKERFSLILESASTNQTSMYLCASSLRLAGLETQYFGPGTRLLVL.